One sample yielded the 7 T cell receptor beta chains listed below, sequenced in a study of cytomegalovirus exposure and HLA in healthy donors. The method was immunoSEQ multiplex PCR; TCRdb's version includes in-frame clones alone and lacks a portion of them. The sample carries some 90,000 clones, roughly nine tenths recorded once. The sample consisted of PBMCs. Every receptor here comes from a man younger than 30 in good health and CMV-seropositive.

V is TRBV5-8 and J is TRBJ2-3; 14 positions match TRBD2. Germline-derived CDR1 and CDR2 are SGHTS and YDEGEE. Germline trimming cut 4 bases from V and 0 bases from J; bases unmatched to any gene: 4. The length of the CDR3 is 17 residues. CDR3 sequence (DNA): TGTGCCAGCAGCGAAGGACTAGCGGGAGGCAGCACAGATACGCAGTATTTT. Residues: CASSEGLAGGSTDTQYF.

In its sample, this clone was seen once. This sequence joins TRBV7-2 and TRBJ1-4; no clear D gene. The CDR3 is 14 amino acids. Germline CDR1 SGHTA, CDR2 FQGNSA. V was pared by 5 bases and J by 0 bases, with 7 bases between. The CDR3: CASSVGATNEKLFF. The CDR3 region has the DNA TGTGCCAGCAGCGTAGGAGCAACTAATGAAAAACTGTTTTTT.

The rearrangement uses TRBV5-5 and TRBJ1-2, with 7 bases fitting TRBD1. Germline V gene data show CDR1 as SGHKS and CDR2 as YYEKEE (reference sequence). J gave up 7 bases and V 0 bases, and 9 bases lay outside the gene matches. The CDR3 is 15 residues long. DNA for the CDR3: TGTGCCAGCAGCTTGGCCGGGACAGACTATGCTGGCTACACCTTC. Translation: CASSLAGTDYAGYTF.

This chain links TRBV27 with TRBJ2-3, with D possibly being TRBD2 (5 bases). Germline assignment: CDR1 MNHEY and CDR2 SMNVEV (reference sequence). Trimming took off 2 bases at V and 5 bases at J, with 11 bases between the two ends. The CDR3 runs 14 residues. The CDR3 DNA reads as TGTGCCAGCAGTTTACCCAGTCGGGAAGATACGCAGTATTTT. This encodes CASSLPSREDTQYF.

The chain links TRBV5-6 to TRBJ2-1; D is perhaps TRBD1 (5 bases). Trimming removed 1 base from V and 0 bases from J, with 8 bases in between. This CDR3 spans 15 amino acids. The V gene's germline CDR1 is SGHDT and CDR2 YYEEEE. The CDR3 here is CASSLSGLSYNEQFF. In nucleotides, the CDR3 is TGTGCCAGCAGCTTGTCAGGGCTCTCCTACAATGAGCAGTTCTTC.

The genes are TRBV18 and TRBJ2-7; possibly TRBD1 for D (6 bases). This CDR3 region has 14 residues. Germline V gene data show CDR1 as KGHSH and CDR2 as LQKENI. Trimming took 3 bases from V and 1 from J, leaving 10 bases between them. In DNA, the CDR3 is TGTGCCAGCTCACCCCGGGACAATTCCTACGAGCAGTACTTC. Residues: CASSPRDNSYEQYF.

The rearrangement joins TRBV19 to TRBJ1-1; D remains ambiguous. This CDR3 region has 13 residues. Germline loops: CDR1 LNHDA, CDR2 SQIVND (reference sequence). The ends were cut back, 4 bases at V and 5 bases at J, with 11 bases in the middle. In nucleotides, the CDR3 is TGTGCCAGTAGTAATTCCGGAGGAACTGAAGCTTTCTTT. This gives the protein CASSNSGGTEAFF.